This TCR beta chain originates from a study of cytomegalovirus exposure and HLA in healthy donors. The protocol was immunoSEQ multiplex PCR, while the TCRdb copy is restricted to in-frame clones and leaves out a portion. Of about 200,000 clones in the sample, roughly 81% were seen once. Germline V gene data show CDR1 as KGHSH and CDR2 as LQKENI. With 3 bases clipped from V and 7 bases from J, the junction kept 8 bases outside the gene matches. The CDR3 totals 16 residues. The chain is built from TRBV18 and TRBJ2-2; TRBD1 agrees at 10 bases. Source material: PBMCs. The sequence derives from a woman in her 30s in good health and CMV-seronegative. CDR3 in amino acids: CASSPMGQGTVGELFF. The CDR3 coding sequence is TGTGCCAGCTCACCGATGGGACAGGGGACCGTCGGGGAGCTGTTTTTT. Combining the CDR3 with reference TRBV18 and TRBJ2-2 gives the whole variable domain NAGVMQNPRHLVRRRGQEARLRCSPMKGHSHVYWYRQLPEEGLKFMVYLQKENIIDESGMPKERFSAEFPKEGPSILRIQQVVRGDSAAYFCASSPMGQGTVGELFFGEGSRLTVL.